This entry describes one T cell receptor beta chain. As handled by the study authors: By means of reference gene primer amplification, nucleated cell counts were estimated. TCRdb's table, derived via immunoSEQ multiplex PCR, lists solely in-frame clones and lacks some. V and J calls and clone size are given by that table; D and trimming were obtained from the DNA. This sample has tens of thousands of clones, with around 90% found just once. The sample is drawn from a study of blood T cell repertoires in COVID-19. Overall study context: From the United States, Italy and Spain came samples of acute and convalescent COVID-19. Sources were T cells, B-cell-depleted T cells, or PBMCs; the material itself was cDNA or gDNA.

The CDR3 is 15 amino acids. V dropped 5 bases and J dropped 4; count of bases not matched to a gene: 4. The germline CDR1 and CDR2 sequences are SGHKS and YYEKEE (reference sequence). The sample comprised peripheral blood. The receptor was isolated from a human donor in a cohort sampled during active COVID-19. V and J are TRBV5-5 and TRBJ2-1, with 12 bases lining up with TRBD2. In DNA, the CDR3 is TGTGCCAGCAGTTGGACTAGCGGGGTTTACAATGAGCAGTTCTTC. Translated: CASSWTSGVYNEQFF. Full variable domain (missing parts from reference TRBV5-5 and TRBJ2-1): DAGVTQSPTHLIKTRGQQVTLRCSPISGHKSVSWYQQVLGQGPQFIFQYYEKEERGRGNFPDRFSARQFPNYSSELNVNALLLGDSALYLCASSWTSGVYNEQFFGPGTRLTVL.